This TCR beta chain is from a study of beta chain features in type 1 diabetes. About the study: Cell yields, gender and age were comparable in patients and healthy donors. General study points: Shorter TCRB CDR3s, moderately but significantly so, were found in Type 1 diabetes patients in all four CD4+ subsets. Comparison showed that naive, central memory and Treg TCRB repertoires appeared more similar among patients than among healthy donors. Cells that show high TCR expression could be over-represented by cDNA sequencing. Insertions were fewer and deletions more numerous at VDJ junctions in type 1 diabetes patients.

There are 16 residues in the CDR3. Germline CDR1 and CDR2: LGHNA and YNFKEQ. Trimming left V 1 base short and J 0 bases short, with 10 bases between. Concerning this clone: Its antigen remains unknown.

Expressed TCRB transcripts got sequenced, as all isolated RNA was reverse transcribed. The repertoire was sequenced with immunoSEQ multiplex PCR; TCRdb's copy has only in-frame clones and lacks some. This sample has 550,000 to 850,000 clones; 13% occur once, and the top ten carry less than 0.025%. The chain is built from TRBV4-2 and TRBJ1-3, with no clear D. This sequence was found in a man younger than 35 with type 1 diabetes. Source material: naive CD4+ T cells from blood. CDR3 residues: CASSQGAADSGNTIYF. Written as DNA, the CDR3 is TGTGCCAGCAGCCAAGGAGCCGCTGACTCTGGAAACACCATATATTTT.